Listed below are T cell receptor beta chains from one sample, sequenced in a study of shared clonotypes between healthy human individuals. Sequenced by immunoSEQ multiplex PCR; TCRdb stores in-frame clones only, minus some. The sample has around 600,000 clones; 95% to 98% are singletons. The source material was naive CD8+ T cells sorted from blood. All receptors come from a man under 40 in good health. Each CDR3 is given with its conserved first and last residue. Each record gives: J gene, V gene, CDR3 protein.

TRBJ2-3,TRBV7-6,CASSPLPTGLDTQYF
TRBJ2-2,TRBV28,CASLSSFAGSGTGELFF
TRBJ2-5,TRBV28,CASSWDRGSETQYF
TRBJ2-5,TRBV5-6,CASSVDSQETQYF
TRBJ2-7,TRBV7-3,CASRRPGQVYEQYF
TRBJ2-7,TRBV29-1,CSVGWDRGRDEQYF
TRBJ2-7,TRBV11-2,CASSSTRRTGDEQYF
TRBJ2-3,TRBV5-5,CASSPWITDTQYF
TRBJ2-5,TRBV9,CASSVGLFPETQYF
TRBJ2-3,TRBV10-1,CASSETSGSVTDTQYF
TRBJ2-5,TRBV29-1,CSVVLAGFLETQYF
TRBJ2-3,TRBV2,CASSRTGTSTDTQYF
TRBJ2-3,TRBV7-2,CASEGIGTGSTDTQYF
TRBJ1-3,TRBV28,CASSATRTGNTIYF
TRBJ1-1,TRBV7-9,CASGGTVDTEAFF
TRBJ1-1,TRBV30,CAWRSTGTNEAFF
TRBJ1-5,TRBV10-3,CAISDQGTSNQPQHF
TRBJ2-7,TRBV5-1,CASSLQGTSYEQYF
TRBJ2-7,TRBV7-2,CASSLQGQYEQYF
TRBJ2-7,TRBV5-6,CASSEGTSGSYEQYF
TRBJ2-1,TRBV11-2,CASSQGGGEQFF
TRBJ2-3,TRBV9,CASSARLAGGTTDTQYF
TRBJ1-2,TRBV30,CAWVGQYLDDGYTF
TRBJ2-1,TRBV15,CATRPRGSGNEQFF
TRBJ2-2,TRBV9,CASSVVGGTGELFF
TRBJ2-7,TRBV5-5,CASSTTGSSYEQYF
TRBJ2-5,TRBV19,CASSTVAPETQYF
TRBJ2-7,TRBV5-6,CASGTGTGPTEQYF
TRBJ2-2,TRBV12-5,CASGSLLAGGPSNTGELFF
TRBJ1-2,TRBV9,CASSAPRGAFGYTF
TRBJ2-7,TRBV4-3,CASSQVVTGLYEQYF
TRBJ2-7,TRBV19,CASSIGLAGGFEQYF
TRBJ2-7,TRBV7-7,CASSRNVGGEQYF
TRBJ2-7,TRBV15,CATSRLRGVEQYF
TRBJ2-1,TRBV7-2,CASSLGGEGWEQFF
TRBJ1-1,TRBV18,CASSPSPETEAFF
TRBJ1-1,TRBV6-5,CASSYSVGEAFF
TRBJ2-3,TRBV27,CASSFSFFELTRTDTQYF
TRBJ2-1,TRBV6-5,CASSTLAEINEQFF